This T cell receptor beta chain was retrieved from a study of Tregs in tolerant kidney transplant recipients. Assay used: immunoSEQ multiplex PCR; TCRdb lists only in-frame clones, some missing. The table includes 74,000 or so clones, roughly 90% detected once. Mixed chimerism was transient after nonmyeloablative marrow transplants from related graft donors. Unstimulated Tregs (CD4+CD25+CD127-) and CD4+CD25- non-Tregs were sorted from PBMCs. Study findings and constraints: Tolerant patients' donor-specific Tregs expanded beyond overall Tregs, suggesting antigen-driven growth.

Trimming shortened V by 0 bases and J by 1 base, and 11 bases separated the two germline ends. Germline V CDR1 and CDR2: SGDLS, YYNGEE. The CDR3 is 17 residues long. Notes on this clone: Its target is not known.

The chain is built from TRBV9 and TRBJ2-6; no clear D. This clonotype was obtained from a human patient who received a combined kidney and bone marrow transplant. The graft donor may account for some of the T cells. The material was CD4+ T cells from blood (PBMCs), obtained 24 months after the transplant. The CDR3 here is CASSVARQASGANVLTF. The CDR3 DNA reads TGTGCCAGCAGCGTAGCTCGGCAGGCTTCTGGGGCCAACGTCCTGACTTTC.